These 3 T cell receptor beta chains share one sample of origin, sequenced in a study of T cell changes during pregnancy in multiple sclerosis. Generated by immunoSEQ multiplex PCR, the TCRdb table keeps only in-frame clones and is missing some. The sample has more than 45,000 clones, around 90% seen once. Source: CD4+ T cells from peripheral blood mononuclear cells, taken in the second trimester of pregnancy. The receptors come from a female donor with multiple sclerosis, enrolled in a pregnancy study.

J is TRBJ1-6 and V is TRBV19; 7 bases match TRBD1. The CDR3 spans 14 residues. Germline values: CDR1 LNHDA, CDR2 SQIVND (reference sequence). Trimming took 9 bases from V and 7 from J; bases not matched to a gene: 9. In DNA, the CDR3 is TGTGCCAGCCTCGGGACAGTAGAGAATTCACCCCTCCACTTT. It specifies CASLGTVENSPLHF.

J is TRBJ1-5 and V is TRBV28; D is unclear. The germline V gene encodes CDR1 MDHEN and CDR2 SYDVKM. Trimming removed 8 bases at V and 9 bases at J, with 8 bases between. This CDR3 comprises 10 residues. Written as DNA, the CDR3 is TGTGCCAGCGGACTTTGGCCCCAGCATTTT. Amino acids: CASGLWPQHF.

The rearrangement uses TRBV6-5 and TRBJ1-2; possibly TRBD1 for D (6 bases). The ends were cut back, 2 bases at V and 2 bases at J, with 15 bases in the middle. Germline V CDR1 and CDR2: MNHEY, SVGAGI. The CDR3 extends over 16 amino acids. The CDR3, as DNA: TGTGCCAGCAGTTACCGGGGAGACAGGACCAACTATGGCTACACCTTC. This codes for CASSYRGDRTNYGYTF.